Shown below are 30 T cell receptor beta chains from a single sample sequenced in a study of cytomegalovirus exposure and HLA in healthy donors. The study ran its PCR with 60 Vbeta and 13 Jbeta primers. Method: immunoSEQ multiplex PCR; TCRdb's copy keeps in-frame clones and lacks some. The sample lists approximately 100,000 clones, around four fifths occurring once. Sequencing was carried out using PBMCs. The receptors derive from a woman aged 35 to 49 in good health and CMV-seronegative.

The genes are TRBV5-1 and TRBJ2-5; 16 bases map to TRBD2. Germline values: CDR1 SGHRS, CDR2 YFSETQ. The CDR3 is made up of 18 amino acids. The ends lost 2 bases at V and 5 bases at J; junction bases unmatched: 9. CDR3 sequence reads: CASSFPGLAGGARETQYF. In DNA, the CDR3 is TGCGCCAGCAGCTTCCCGGGACTAGCGGGGGGGGCCCGGGAGACCCAGTACTTC.

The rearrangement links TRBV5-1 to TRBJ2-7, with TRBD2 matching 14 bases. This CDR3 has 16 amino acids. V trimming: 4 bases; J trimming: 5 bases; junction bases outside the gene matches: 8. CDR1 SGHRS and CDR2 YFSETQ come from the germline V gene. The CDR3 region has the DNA TGCGCCAGCAGCCTGACTAGCGGGGGGGCCTTAAACGAGCAGTACTTC. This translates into CASSLTSGGALNEQYF. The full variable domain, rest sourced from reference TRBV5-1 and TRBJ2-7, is KAGVTQTPRYLIKTRGQQVTLSCSPISGHRSVSWYQQTPGQGLQFLFEYFSETQRNKGNFPGRFSGRQFSNSRSEMNVSTLELGDSALYLCASSLTSGGALNEQYFGPGTRLTVT.

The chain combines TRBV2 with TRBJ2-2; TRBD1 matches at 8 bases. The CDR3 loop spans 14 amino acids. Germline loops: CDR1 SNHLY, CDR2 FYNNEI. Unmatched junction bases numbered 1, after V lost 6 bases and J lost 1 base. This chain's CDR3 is CASRTGENTGELFF. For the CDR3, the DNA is TGTGCCAGCAGGACAGGGGAGAACACCGGGGAGCTGTTTTTT.

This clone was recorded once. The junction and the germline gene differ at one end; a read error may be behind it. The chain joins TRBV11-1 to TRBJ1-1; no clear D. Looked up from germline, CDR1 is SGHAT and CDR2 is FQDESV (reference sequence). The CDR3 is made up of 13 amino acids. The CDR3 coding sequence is TGTGCCAGCAGCCACGATATGAACACTAAAGCTTTCTTT. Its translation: CASSHDMNTKAFF.

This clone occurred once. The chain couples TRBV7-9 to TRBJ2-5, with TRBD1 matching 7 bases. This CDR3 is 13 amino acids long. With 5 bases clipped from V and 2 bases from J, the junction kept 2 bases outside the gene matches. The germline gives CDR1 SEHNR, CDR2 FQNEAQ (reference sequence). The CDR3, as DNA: TGTGCCAGCAGCCTGGGACAGCAAGAGACCCAGTACTTC. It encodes CASSLGQQETQYF. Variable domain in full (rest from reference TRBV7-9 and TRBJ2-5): DTGVSQNPRHKITKRGQNVTFRCDPISEHNRLYWYRQTLGQGPEFLTYFQNEAQLEKSRLLSDRFSAERPKGSFSTLEIQRTEQGDSAMYLCASSLGQQETQYFGPGTRLLVL.

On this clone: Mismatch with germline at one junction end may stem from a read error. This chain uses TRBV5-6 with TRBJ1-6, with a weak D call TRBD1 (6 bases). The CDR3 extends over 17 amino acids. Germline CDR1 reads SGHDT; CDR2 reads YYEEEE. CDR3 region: CDSSLGAGDLDNSPLHF. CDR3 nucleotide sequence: TGTGACAGCAGCTTGGGGGCAGGGGATTTGGATAATTCACCCCTCCACTTT.

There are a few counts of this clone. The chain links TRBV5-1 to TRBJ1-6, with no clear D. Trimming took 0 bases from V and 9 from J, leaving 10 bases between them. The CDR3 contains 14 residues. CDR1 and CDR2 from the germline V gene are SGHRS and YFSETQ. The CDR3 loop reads CASSLGAGTSPLHF. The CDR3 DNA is TGCGCCAGCAGCTTGGGGGCAGGAACTTCACCCCTCCACTTT.

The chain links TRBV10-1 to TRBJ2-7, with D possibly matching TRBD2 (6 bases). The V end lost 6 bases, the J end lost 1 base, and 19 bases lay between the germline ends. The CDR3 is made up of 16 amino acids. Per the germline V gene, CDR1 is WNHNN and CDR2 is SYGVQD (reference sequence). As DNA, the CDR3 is TGCGCCAGCAGCCGACATCCCCTTGGGGGGTCCTACGAGCAGTACTTC. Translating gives CASSRHPLGGSYEQYF.

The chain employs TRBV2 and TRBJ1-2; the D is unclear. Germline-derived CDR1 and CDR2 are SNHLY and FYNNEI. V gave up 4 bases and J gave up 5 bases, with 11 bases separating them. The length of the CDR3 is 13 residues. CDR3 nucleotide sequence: TGTGCCAGCAGTGTGAGGCAAGGATATGGCTACACCTTC. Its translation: CASSVRQGYGYTF.

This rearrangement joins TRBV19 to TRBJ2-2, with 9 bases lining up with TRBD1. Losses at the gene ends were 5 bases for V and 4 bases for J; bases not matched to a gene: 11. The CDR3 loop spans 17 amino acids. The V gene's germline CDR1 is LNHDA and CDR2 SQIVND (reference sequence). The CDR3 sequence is CASSYPPGQGFTGELFF. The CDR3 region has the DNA TGTGCCAGTAGTTACCCTCCGGGACAGGGTTTCACCGGGGAGCTGTTTTTT.

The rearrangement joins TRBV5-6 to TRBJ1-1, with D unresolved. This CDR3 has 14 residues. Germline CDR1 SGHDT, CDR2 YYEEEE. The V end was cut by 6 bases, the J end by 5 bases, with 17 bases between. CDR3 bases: TGTGCCAGCAAGCTCGAGATAGAGGGTACTGAAGCTTTCTTT. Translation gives CASKLEIEGTEAFF.

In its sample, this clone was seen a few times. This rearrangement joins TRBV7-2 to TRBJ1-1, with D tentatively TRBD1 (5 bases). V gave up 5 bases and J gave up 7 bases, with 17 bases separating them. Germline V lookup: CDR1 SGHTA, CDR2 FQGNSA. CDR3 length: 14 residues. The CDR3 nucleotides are TGTGCCAGCAGCCCGGCGGGGCGTGAGGGTGAAGCTTTCTTT. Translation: CASSPAGREGEAFF.

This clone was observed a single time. For the CDR3, the DNA is TGTGCCAGCTCACCGGACAGCGCCCTTGAAGCTTTCTTT. It is translated as CASSPDSALEAFF. The chain has TRBV18 and TRBJ1-1; tentatively, D is TRBD1 (6 bases). This CDR3 contains 13 residues. The V gene's germline CDR1 is KGHSH and CDR2 LQKENI. The V end was cut by 3 bases, the J end by 7 bases, with 12 bases between.

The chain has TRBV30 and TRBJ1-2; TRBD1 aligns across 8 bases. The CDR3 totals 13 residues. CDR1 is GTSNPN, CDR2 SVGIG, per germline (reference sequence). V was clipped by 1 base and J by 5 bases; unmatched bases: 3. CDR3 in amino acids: CAWSGQGAYGYTF. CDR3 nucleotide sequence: TGTGCCTGGAGTGGCCAGGGGGCTTATGGCTACACCTTC.

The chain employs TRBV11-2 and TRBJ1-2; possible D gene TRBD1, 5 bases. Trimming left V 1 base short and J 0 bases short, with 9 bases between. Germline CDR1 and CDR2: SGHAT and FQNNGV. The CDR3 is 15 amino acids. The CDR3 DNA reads TGTGCCAGCAGCTTAGTCGACAGTACTAACTATGGCTACACCTTC. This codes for CASSLVDSTNYGYTF.

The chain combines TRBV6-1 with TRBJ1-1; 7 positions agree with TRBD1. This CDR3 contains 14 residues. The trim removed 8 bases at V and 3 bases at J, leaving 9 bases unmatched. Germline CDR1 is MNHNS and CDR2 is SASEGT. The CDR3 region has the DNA TGTGCCAGCGGTGTAAGGGGGCAGGACACTGAAGCTTTCTTT. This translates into CASGVRGQDTEAFF.

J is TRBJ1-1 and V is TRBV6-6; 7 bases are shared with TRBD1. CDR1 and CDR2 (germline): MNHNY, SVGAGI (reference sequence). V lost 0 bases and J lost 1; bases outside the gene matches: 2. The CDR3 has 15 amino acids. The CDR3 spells CASSYSTGRNTEAFF. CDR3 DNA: TGTGCCAGCAGTTACTCGACAGGGAGGAACACTGAAGCTTTCTTT.

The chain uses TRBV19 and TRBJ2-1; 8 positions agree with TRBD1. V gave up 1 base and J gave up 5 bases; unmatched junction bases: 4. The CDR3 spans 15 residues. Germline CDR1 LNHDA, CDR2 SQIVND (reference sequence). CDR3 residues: CASSIGQGYDNEQFF. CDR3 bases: TGTGCCAGTAGTATAGGACAGGGGTATGACAATGAGCAGTTCTTC.

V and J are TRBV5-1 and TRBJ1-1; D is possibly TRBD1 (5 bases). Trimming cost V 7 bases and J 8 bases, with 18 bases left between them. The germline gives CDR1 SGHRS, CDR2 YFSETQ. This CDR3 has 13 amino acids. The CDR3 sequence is CASANRGGVEAFF. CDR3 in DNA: TGCGCCAGCGCCAACCGTGGGGGGGTAGAAGCTTTCTTT.

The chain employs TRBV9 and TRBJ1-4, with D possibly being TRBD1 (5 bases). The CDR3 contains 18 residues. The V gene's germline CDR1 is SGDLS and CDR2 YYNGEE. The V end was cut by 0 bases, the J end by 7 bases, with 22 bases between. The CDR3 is CASSVERARGTWSEKLFF. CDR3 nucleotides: TGTGCCAGCAGCGTAGAGAGGGCCCGAGGGACTTGGAGTGAAAAACTGTTTTTT.

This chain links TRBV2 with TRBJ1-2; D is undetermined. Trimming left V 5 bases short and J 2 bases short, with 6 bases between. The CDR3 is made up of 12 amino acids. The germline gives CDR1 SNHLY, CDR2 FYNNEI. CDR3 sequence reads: CASSPENYGYTF. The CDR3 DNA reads TGTGCCAGCAGTCCAGAAAACTATGGCTACACCTTC.

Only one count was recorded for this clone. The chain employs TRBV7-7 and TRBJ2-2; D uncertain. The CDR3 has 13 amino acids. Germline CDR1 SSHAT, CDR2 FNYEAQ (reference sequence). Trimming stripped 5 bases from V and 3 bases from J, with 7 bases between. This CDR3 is CASSLSYTGELFF. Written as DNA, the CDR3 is TGTGCCAGCAGCCTATCCTACACCGGGGAGCTGTTTTTT.

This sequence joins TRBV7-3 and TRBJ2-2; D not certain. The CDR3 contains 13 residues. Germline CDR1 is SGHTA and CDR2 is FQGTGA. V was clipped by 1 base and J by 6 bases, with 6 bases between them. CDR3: CASSLSASGELFF. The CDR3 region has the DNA TGTGCCAGCAGCTTAAGCGCGTCCGGGGAGCTGTTTTTT.

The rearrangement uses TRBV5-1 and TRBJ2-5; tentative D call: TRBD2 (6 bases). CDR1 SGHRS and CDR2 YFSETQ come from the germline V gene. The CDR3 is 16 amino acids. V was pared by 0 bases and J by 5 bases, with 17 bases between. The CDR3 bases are TGCGCCAGCAGCTTGGCCATGCGGGGAGGCGTTGAGACCCAGTACTTC. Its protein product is CASSLAMRGGVETQYF.

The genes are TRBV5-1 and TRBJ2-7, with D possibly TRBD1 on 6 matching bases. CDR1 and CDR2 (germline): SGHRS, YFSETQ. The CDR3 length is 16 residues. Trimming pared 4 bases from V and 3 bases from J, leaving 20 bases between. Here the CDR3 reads CASSGNSRDNFYEQYF. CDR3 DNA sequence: TGCGCCAGCAGCGGGAACTCACGGGACAACTTCTACGAGCAGTACTTC.

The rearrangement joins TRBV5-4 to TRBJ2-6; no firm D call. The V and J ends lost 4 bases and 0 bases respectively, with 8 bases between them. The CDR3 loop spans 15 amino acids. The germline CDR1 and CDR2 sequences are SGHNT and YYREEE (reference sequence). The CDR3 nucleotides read TGTGCCAGCAGCCGACAACTCTCTGGGGCCAACGTCCTGACTTTC. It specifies CASSRQLSGANVLTF. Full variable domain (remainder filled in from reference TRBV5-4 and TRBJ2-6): ETGVTQSPTHLIKTRGQQVTLRCSSQSGHNTVSWYQQALGQGPQFIFQYYREEENGRGNFPPRFSGLQFPNYSSELNVNALELDDSALYLCASSRQLSGANVLTFGAGSRLTVL.

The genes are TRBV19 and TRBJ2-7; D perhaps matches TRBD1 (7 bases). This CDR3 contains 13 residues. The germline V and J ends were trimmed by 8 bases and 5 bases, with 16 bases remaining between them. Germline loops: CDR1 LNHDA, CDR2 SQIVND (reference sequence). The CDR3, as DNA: TGTGCCAGTGGGGGGACAGTAATTCACGAGCAGTACTTC. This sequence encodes CASGGTVIHEQYF.

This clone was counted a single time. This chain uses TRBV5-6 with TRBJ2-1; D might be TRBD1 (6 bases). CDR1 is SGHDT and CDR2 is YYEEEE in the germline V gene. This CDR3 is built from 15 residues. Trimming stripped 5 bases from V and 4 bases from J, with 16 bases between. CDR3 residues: CASSPGTKIYNEQFF. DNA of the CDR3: TGTGCCAGCAGTCCCGGGACAAAGATTTACAATGAGCAGTTCTTC.

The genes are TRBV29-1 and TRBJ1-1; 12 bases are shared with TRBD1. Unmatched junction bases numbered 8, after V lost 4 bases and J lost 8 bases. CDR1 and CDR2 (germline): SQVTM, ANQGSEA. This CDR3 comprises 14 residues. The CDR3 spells CSVVSGTGGAEAFF. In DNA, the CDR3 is TGCAGCGTTGTGTCCGGGACAGGGGGCGCGGAAGCTTTCTTT.

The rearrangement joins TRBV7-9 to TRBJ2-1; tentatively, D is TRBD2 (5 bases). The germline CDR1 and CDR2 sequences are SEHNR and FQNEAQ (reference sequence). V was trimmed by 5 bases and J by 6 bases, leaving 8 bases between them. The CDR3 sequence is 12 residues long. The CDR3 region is CASSPGLNEQFF. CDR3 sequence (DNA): TGTGCCAGCAGCCCAGGACTCAATGAGCAGTTCTTC.